The next 20 T cell receptor beta chains were all read from a single sample in a study of blood T cell repertoires in COVID-19 (dated by TCRdb to the early 2020s). Library method: the immunoSEQ multiplex PCR assay. Entries here come from immuneACCESS through TCRdb and include only in-frame sequences with V and J called. Some clones fail to appear in such tables; in the studies checked, an unresolved V gene covers under half of the shortfall, and the cause of the remainder is unknown. Across this sample there are about 57,000 clones, with around 80% seen only once. 3.8% of the sample is taken by the ten largest. Sequencing used PBMCs or T cells enriched from blood (not recorded which). Receptors were obtained from a woman in her forties with acute COVID-19.

This clone was counted between two and nine times. The chain uses TRBV6-1 and TRBJ1-1; 7 bases map to TRBD1. The CDR3 is made up of 16 amino acids. The germline gives CDR1 MNHNS, CDR2 SASEGT. V gave up 4 bases and J gave up 1 base; unmatched junction bases: 9. In DNA form, the CDR3 reads TGTGCCAGCAGTGCTCGTTCGACAGGGAAGAACACTGAAGCTTTCTTT. It yields the protein CASSARSTGKNTEAFF.

This chain connects TRBV5-1 to TRBJ1-1; D call uncertain. V lost 2 bases and J lost 2, with 7 bases in between. CDR1 and CDR2 from the germline V gene are SGHRS and YFSETQ. This CDR3 spans 13 amino acids. CDR3 amino acids: CASSFGGNTEAFF. In DNA form, the CDR3 reads TGCGCCAGCAGCTTTGGAGGAAACACTGAAGCTTTCTTT. Looking up the rest from reference TRBV5-1 and TRBJ1-1 gives the full variable domain: KAGVTQTPRYLIKTRGQQVTLSCSPISGHRSVSWYQQTPGQGLQFLFEYFSETQRNKGNFPGRFSGRQFSNSRSEMNVSTLELGDSALYLCASSFGGNTEAFFGQGTRLTVV.

The chain is built from TRBV15 and TRBJ2-7, with D uncertain. The CDR3 covers 13 residues. Germline-derived CDR1 and CDR2 are LNHNV and YYDKDF (reference sequence). With 0 bases removed from V and 6 bases from J, the gap between germline ends came to 9 bases. The CDR3 coding sequence is TGTGCCACCAGCAGAGATCAGTTCCGCGAGCAGTACTTC. Amino acids: CATSRDQFREQYF.

The V gene is TRBV7-2, the J gene TRBJ2-1, with 9 bases lining up with TRBD1. The CDR3 length is 12 residues. Losses at the gene ends were 5 bases for V and 9 bases for J; bases not matched to a gene: 2. CDR1 and CDR2 (germline): SGHTA, FQGNSA. CDR3 amino acids: CASSRTGAEQFF. The CDR3, as DNA: TGTGCCAGCAGCCGGACAGGGGCTGAGCAGTTCTTC.

V usage is TRBV3-1 (or the pseudogene TRBV3-2) and J usage is TRBJ1-4; 12 bases line up with TRBD1. This CDR3 is 18 amino acids long. With V trimmed by 2 bases and J by 2 bases, 6 bases remained unmatched. Germline V gene sequence: CDR1 LGHDT, CDR2 YNNKEL (reference sequence). The CDR3 bases are TGTGCCAGCAGCCAATTCCGGGACAGGGGGCTGACTAATGAAAAACTGTTTTTT. The encoded protein is CASSQFRDRGLTNEKLFF.

The rearrangement joins TRBV10-2 to TRBJ2-7; 7 nucleotides match TRBD2. The V gene end was trimmed by 5 bases and the J gene end by 3 bases; junction bases not matched to a gene: 7. The CDR3 runs to 14 residues. Per the germline V gene, CDR1 is WSHSY and CDR2 is SAAADI. The CDR3 sequence is CASSLKSGNYEQYF. Written as DNA, the CDR3 is TGCGCCAGCAGTCTCAAGAGCGGGAACTACGAGCAGTACTTC.

The chain recombines TRBV3-1 (or the pseudogene TRBV3-2) with TRBJ2-7; TRBD1 matches 7 bases. The CDR3 has 14 amino acids. The junction had 3 bases not matched to a gene; V was cut back by 2 bases and J by 2 bases. Germline lookup yields CDR1 LGHDT and CDR2 YNNKEL (reference sequence). DNA for the CDR3: TGTGCCAGCAGCCAAAACCAGGGGGCCTACGAGCAGTACGTC. Its protein product is CASSQNQGAYEQYV.

This clone was observed a few times. V and J are TRBV28 and TRBJ1-3; D may be TRBD1 (6 bases). Trimming pared 8 bases from V and 0 bases from J, leaving 14 bases between. The CDR3 sequence is 15 residues long. CDR1 MDHEN and CDR2 SYDVKM come from the germline V gene. This CDR3 is CASSLEGGSGNTIYF. DNA of the CDR3: TGTGCCAGCTCTCTAGAAGGGGGCTCTGGAAACACCATATATTTT. The complete variable domain, with remaining parts taken from reference TRBV28 and TRBJ1-3, reads DVKVTQSSRYLVKRTGEKVFLECVQDMDHENMFWYRQDPGLGLRLIYFSYDVKMKEKGDIPEGYSVSREKKERFSLILESASTNQTSMYLCASSLEGGSGNTIYFGEGSWLTVV.

The chain carries TRBV2 and TRBJ2-2; 10 nucleotides align to TRBD2. From germline, CDR1 is SNHLY and CDR2 FYNNEI. With V trimmed by 5 bases and J by 4 bases, 4 bases remained unmatched. This CDR3 is built from 15 residues. The CDR3 DNA is TGTGCCAGCAGTTTAGAGCGGGGGGGCACCGGGGAGCTGTTTTTT. Amino acids: CASSLERGGTGELFF. Full variable domain (remainder filled in from reference TRBV2 and TRBJ2-2): EPEVTQTPSHQVTQMGQEVILRCVPISNHLYFYWYRQILGQKVEFLVSFYNNEISEKSEIFDDQFSVERPDGSNFTLKIRSTKLEDSAMYFCASSLERGGTGELFFGEGSRLTVL.

The chain joins TRBV4-1 to TRBJ1-5; the D is unclear. V lost 0 bases to trimming and J lost 3 bases, with 12 bases between them. This CDR3 comprises 16 residues. Per germline, CDR1 MGHRA and CDR2 YSYEKL. In DNA, the CDR3 is TGCGCCAGCAGCCAAGACCCGGCCAGCGTCAATCAGCCCCAGCATTTT. Its protein is CASSQDPASVNQPQHF.

This chain links TRBV5-1 with TRBJ2-1, with 10 bases aligning to TRBD1. Germline-derived CDR1 and CDR2 are SGHRS and YFSETQ. The V gene end was trimmed by 1 base and the J gene end by 7 bases; junction bases not matched to a gene: 8. CDR3 size: 16 residues. The CDR3 reads CASSLTLGQGDNEQFF. The CDR3 nucleotides read TGCGCCAGCAGCTTGACGCTAGGACAGGGGGATAATGAGCAGTTCTTC.

V and J are TRBV7-9 and TRBJ1-1; D might be TRBD1 (5 bases). CDR1 is SEHNR, CDR2 FQNEAQ, per germline (reference sequence). The CDR3 covers 15 residues. The CDR3 nucleotides are TGTGCTTCAACGCCCGGGGAGGGGTGGAACACTGAAGCTTTCTTT. Protein product: CASTPGEGWNTEAFF.

This sequence joins TRBV16 and TRBJ2-2, with TRBD1 as a possible D gene (6 bases). Per germline, CDR1 KGHSY and CDR2 FQNENV. The CDR3 totals 15 residues. Trimming cost V 0 bases and J 7 bases, with 12 bases left between them. The CDR3 DNA is TGTGCCAGCAGCCAATCCAGGGGAGCAGTCGGGGAGCTGTTTTTT. Its translation is CASSQSRGAVGELFF. The complete variable domain, with remaining parts taken from reference TRBV16 and TRBJ2-2, reads GEEVAQTPKHLVRGEGQKAKLYCAPIKGHSYVFWYQQVLKNEFKFLISFQNENVFDETGMPKERFSAKCLPNSPCSLEIQATKLEDSAVYFCASSQSRGAVGELFFGEGSRLTVL.

The rearrangement uses TRBV11-2 and TRBJ1-2; TRBD1 agrees at 7 bases. The CDR3 loop spans 16 amino acids. Germline CDR1 reads SGHAT; CDR2 reads FQNNGV. Germline trimming cut 4 bases from V and 3 bases from J; bases unmatched to any gene: 11. This chain's CDR3 is CASSSLGRGGYYGYTF. CDR3 nucleotide sequence: TGTGCCAGCAGCTCCTTAGGGAGAGGGGGCTACTATGGCTACACCTTC.

The chain uses TRBV7-8 and TRBJ1-5, with D uncertain. CDR1 is SGHVS, CDR2 FQNEAQ, per germline. V lost 5 bases, J lost 4 bases, and 12 bases lay in between. The CDR3 length is 14 residues. The CDR3 spells CASSRRQVNQPQHF. CDR3 DNA: TGTGCCAGCAGCCGACGACAAGTAAATCAGCCCCAGCATTTT.

The chain uses TRBV6-1 and TRBJ1-6; D gene unclear. This CDR3 has 15 amino acids. V was shortened by 2 bases and J by 14 bases, with 19 bases between the two germline ends. CDR1 is MNHNS and CDR2 is SASEGT in the germline V gene. This chain's CDR3 is CASSELGLDLIALHF. DNA for the CDR3: TGTGCCAGCAGTGAACTCGGACTGGATTTGATAGCCCTCCACTTT.

J is TRBJ1-2 and V is TRBV28; tentative D call: TRBD1 (5 bases). V lost 8 bases and J 7 bases, leaving 14 bases between the germline ends. CDR3 length equals 12 residues. The V gene's germline CDR1 is MDHEN and CDR2 SYDVKM. The DNA for the CDR3 is TGTGCCAGCGGGACTCCCACTTTTGGCTACACCTTC. Encoded protein: CASGTPTFGYTF.

The chain uses TRBV28 and TRBJ2-3, with D possibly matching TRBD2 (6 bases). The germline V gene encodes CDR1 MDHEN and CDR2 SYDVKM. This CDR3 spans 17 amino acids. The V end was cut by 6 bases, the J end by 4 bases, with 23 bases between. CDR3 protein: CASSRPHKRVAADTQYF. CDR3 sequence (DNA): TGTGCCAGCAGCCGCCCCCACAAGCGGGTAGCGGCAGATACGCAGTATTTT.

The V call is TRBV11-2, the J call TRBJ2-7; 11 bases align to TRBD2. J gave up 6 bases and V 6 bases, and 4 bases lay outside the gene matches. The CDR3 has 13 amino acids. Germline loops: CDR1 SGHAT, CDR2 FQNNGV. The CDR3 loop is CASRLAGVSEQYF. CDR3 DNA sequence: TGTGCCAGCAGACTAGCGGGAGTGTCCGAGCAGTACTTC.

The V call is TRBV9, the J call TRBJ1-3, with D unresolved. Germline V gene sequence: CDR1 SGDLS, CDR2 YYNGEE. The CDR3 length is 13 residues. Trimming pared 3 bases from V and 4 bases from J, leaving 8 bases between. CDR3 DNA: TGTGCCAGCAGCGAATTGACAGGAAACACCATATATTTT. Its translation: CASSELTGNTIYF.